This T cell receptor (beta chain) was obtained from a study of cytomegalovirus exposure and HLA in healthy donors (TCRdb year 2017). In terms of the full investigation: An earlier analysis of a few hundred of the donors reported about 300 Gb of sequence data and 117 million unique TCR beta sequences obtained from about 170 million T cells. Roughly 320 gigabases of sequencing data and 70 million to 100 million unique TCR sequences made up an early release that covered 500 to 700 HLA-typed donors. Of the roughly 400 genotyped donors, about 80% fell in the genetic ancestry cluster associated with self-reported Caucasian donors. The study was designed to test whether signatures of past pathogen exposure could be identified by cataloging public T cell receptors. The study profiled the T cell repertoires of hundreds of subjects by immunosequencing and related them to cytomegalovirus serostatus. In addition to the first cohort of 650 to 800 subjects, a separate validation cohort of over 90 different subjects was used. The study combined high-throughput TCR immunosequencing, statistical association of individual TCRs with disease status, and machine learning to predict cytomegalovirus infection status. In a later analysis, previously published TCR beta repertoires from 550 to 700 donors were re-analyzed and high-resolution HLA genotyping was added so that TCR occurrence patterns could be studied. Rather than using new phenotypic data, the later analysis identified candidate immune exposures from TCR beta sequences and from how often those sequences occurred across donors. An earlier analysis of approximately 500 of the donors applied high-throughput TCR beta sequencing to assess whether each TCR beta V gene segment acted as functional or pseudogenic. Donor age, sex, ethnicity and CMV serostatus were compiled alongside the repertoire data. A later genetic analysis took genome-wide SNP genotypes for about 55% of the 666 donors and used that subset as a discovery cohort. All discovery cohort repertoires had been generated using a single sequencing platform. HLA typing covered class I and class II loci at four-digit resolution. Typing coverage differed by locus: A, B, C, DRB1 and DQB1 were typed in about 620-630 donors, DQA1 in around 500, DPA1 in 600 to 610, and DPB1 in 450 to 480. Several DR-DQ haplotypes were treated as single units for association and clustering because of strong linkage in the cohort. Among around 400 genotyped donors of the cohort, an average of around 240,000 unique TCR beta nucleotide sequences were sequenced per donor, around 20% of them non-productive. General study outcomes and caveats: A later genetic analysis reported fewer N-insertions in productive TCRs among donors in an Asian-associated ancestry cluster than the approximately 700-donor mean. In a later analysis, most CMV-associated TCR beta chains were found to appear HLA-restricted, with HLA associations seemingly driven largely by CMV exposure. In an earlier analysis of over 550 of the donors, most TCR beta V segments were observed in productive rearrangements about 90% or about 30% of the time, broadly matching IMGT annotations. According to a later analysis, parvovirus B19, influenza, CMV and Epstein-Barr virus appeared linked to several top co-occurrence clusters. Because counts were too low, roughly 17 rarely observed V segments, including chromosome 9 orphons, were left out of the earlier analysis of 500 to 750 of the donors. CMV serostatus was the only immune exposure information available for the cohort. A further reported finding was that TCR beta sequences accurately predicted the HLA-A and HLA-B alleles for most subjects in the first cohort. In this cohort, only TCR beta chains were sequenced, and detectable features were limited by the absence of alpha or paired-chain data. Strong co-occurrence of HLA alleles, especially DR and DQ, made assigning TCR associations to individual alleles difficult. In a later analysis, the rate of TCR association differed among HLA loci, with DRB1 alleles having the most associated TCRs and HLA-C alleles having the fewest. In a later analysis, HLA-associated TCR beta chains showed more clonal expansion and lower generation probabilities than non-associated chains that were equally common. While some public TCRs were present in many individuals, most TCR sequences turned up only very rarely across donors. Because some donors lacked HLA typing at each locus, the association tests relied only on the typed subset. It was suggested by the authors that the approach could potentially be generalized to other disease states and immunological phenotypes. Cytomegalovirus status was reported to be diagnosed by the classifier with high specificity and sensitivity in both the original and validation cohorts. At a false discovery rate of 0.05, a later analysis linked 16,000 or so TCR beta sequences to specific HLA alleles. A cluster of highly shared sequence variants was judged likely to be a technical artifact of the sequencing pipeline. In vitro tests confirmed that a few of the cytomegalovirus-associated TCR beta chains recognize cytomegalovirus antigens. The study listed 150 to 200 TCR beta chains as associated with cytomegalovirus. Presence/absence analyses assumed roughly uniform sequencing depth across donors, an assumption that may not hold. An association between a missense DCLRE1C variant and V-gene and J-gene trimming of TCR beta chains was found in a later genetic analysis and replicated in an independent cohort. Correlated functional status among segregating V segments might reflect linkage disequilibrium, but an unknown experimental factor could not be ruled out.

In total, 600 or so healthy bone marrow donors made up the cohort. All cohort members were sampled while nominally healthy, although unrecorded immune exposures were likely present. The donor tested CMV seronegative, placing the donor among the approximately 360 seronegative members of the cohort. A peripheral blood sample was provided by each donor, and peripheral blood mononuclear cells were used for TCR beta sequencing. Genomic DNA was extracted from the blood cell samples with the Qiagen DNeasy Blood Extraction Kit. Libraries were prepared through the immunoSEQ multiplex PCR assay. For the multiplex PCR, a mixture combining 60 forward primers for TCR Vbeta segments and 13 reverse primers for TCR Jbeta segments was used. The CDR3 region of rearranged TCR beta genes was amplified from genomic DNA by a multiplex PCR assay. The amplified TCR beta libraries were sequenced on the Illumina HiSeq System as 87-base-pair reads. Under the source paper's analysis protocol: A later analysis tallied some 79 million unique TCR beta chains across the roughly 610 repertoires, and about 10 million of those chains were shared by two or more donors. Raw reads were error-corrected and collapsed into unique sequences with a nearest-neighbor algorithm that merged closely related sequences to remove PCR and sequencing errors. To assign V, D and J gene segments, CDR3 sequences were aligned to IMGT reference sequences. For a sequence to be retained, a match of at least six nucleotides was required to both a V gene segment and a J gene segment. A rearrangement was called productive if the CDR3 had no stop codons and remained in frame with V and J, and every other rearrangement was called non-productive. CDR3 was defined by IMGT convention, running from the second conserved V-encoded cysteine to the conserved J-encoded phenylalanine. Sequences without an unambiguous match to a single V gene segment were excluded from the earlier analysis of 450 to 650 of the donors. In an earlier analysis of around 600 of the donors, V segments were called functional above 56.7% productive rearrangements and were called segregating when the between-donor standard deviation exceeded 5%. A statistical classification framework was developed to diagnose cytomegalovirus status using the catalog of TCR beta chain sequences. In a later analysis, TCR nucleotide sequences were compared against IMGT/GENE-DB human TR gene sequences so that V and J genes could be assigned. Using the TCRdist pipeline, a later analysis assigned CDR3 sequences along with most-parsimonious VDJ recombination scenarios. A later analysis defined each TCR beta chain by its CDR3 amino acid sequence plus V-gene family, and excluded reads lacking a unique V-gene family. As a way to deal with suspected cross-contamination and a sequencing artifact, a later analysis dropped more than 500 nucleotide sequences that were highly shared and had low generation probability. For each public chain, a later analysis derived a clonal expansion index from normalized ranks of inferred template counts within each repertoire. Generation probabilities in a later analysis came from a VDJ recombination model fitted to out-of-frame rearrangements, and those results were checked against IGoR. In a later analysis, TCR-TCR, TCR-HLA and TCR-CMV co-occurrence was scored with hypergeometric tests, and a repertoire-size bias correction was applied to TCR pairs. To estimate false discovery rates, a later analysis permuted the HLA or CMV assignments 20 times. A later analysis grouped co-occurring TCRs with DBSCAN, adding TCRdist sequence similarity when clustering within HLA-allele-positive subsets. Repertoires with fewer than 30,000 or more than 120,000 public chains, plus five repertoires with anomalous nucleotide sharing, were excluded from co-occurrence clustering. TCRdb took over this immuneACCESS table, retaining in-frame rearrangements with V and J assigned. Such tables are incomplete; in checked studies, under half of the missing clones stem from an unresolved V gene, and the remainder is unexplained. V and J calls and clone size are those listed in that table; D and trimming were worked out from the DNA. The sample has about 87,000 clones on record, 7.5% to 8.5% of them singletons. The ten largest clones represent about 2.1% of the sample.

On this clone: Its antigen target is currently unknown. No much larger clonotype is one base removed from it; base qualities were not supplied.

The sequence was collected from a man aged 45-60 years in good health and CMV-seronegative. The sequencing input was PBMCs.

The CDR3 here reads CASRQGLGNEKLFF. At the DNA level, the sequence is TGCGCCAGCAGACAGGGGCTAGGTAATGAAAAACTGTTTTTT. The sequence links TRBV5-1 to TRBJ1-4, and 7 bases in between align with TRBD1. Ends trimmed: V by 5 bases, J by 4 bases; bases unmatched to a gene: 5. The cysteine opens and the phenylalanine closes a CDR3 of 14 amino acids. The CDR3 DNA has 42 bases and is translated from base 1. Reading the germline V gene gives CDR1 SGHRS and CDR2 YFSETQ. Outside the CDR3, residues come from the reference TRBV5-1 and TRBJ1-4 proteins, so the full variable domain is: KAGVTQTPRYLIKTRGQQVTLSCSPISGHRSVSWYQQTPGQGLQFLFEYFSETQRNKGNFPGRFSGRQFSNSRSEMNVSTLELGDSALYLCASRQGLGNEKLFFGSGTQLSVL.